This T cell receptor beta chain emerged from a study of cytomegalovirus exposure and HLA in healthy donors. Trimming removed 0 bases at V and 14 bases at J, with 15 bases between. This CDR3 is 13 amino acids long. CDR1 and CDR2 from the germline V gene are SGHRS and YFSETQ. Study-wide results and caveats: A few CMV-associated chains proved CMV antigen-specific in vitro.

In the PCR, 60 Vbeta and 13 Jbeta primers were used. Clones were read by immunoSEQ multiplex PCR, and TCRdb kept only the in-frame ones, dropping some. This sample has about 170,000 clones, with roughly three quarters found just once. For this clone: Its matching antigen is unknown.

What was sequenced was PBMCs. The chain uses TRBV5-1 and TRBJ2-1; TRBD2 might be the D (5 bases). This receptor was taken from a woman aged 50 to 65 in good health and CMV-seronegative. The CDR3 protein is CASSLGSETTKFF. The DNA of the CDR3 is TGCGCCAGCAGCTTGGGGTCAGAGACTACCAAGTTCTTC. The complete variable domain, with remaining parts taken from reference TRBV5-1 and TRBJ2-1, reads KAGVTQTPRYLIKTRGQQVTLSCSPISGHRSVSWYQQTPGQGLQFLFEYFSETQRNKGNFPGRFSGRQFSNSRSEMNVSTLELGDSALYLCASSLGSETTKFFGPGTRLTVL.